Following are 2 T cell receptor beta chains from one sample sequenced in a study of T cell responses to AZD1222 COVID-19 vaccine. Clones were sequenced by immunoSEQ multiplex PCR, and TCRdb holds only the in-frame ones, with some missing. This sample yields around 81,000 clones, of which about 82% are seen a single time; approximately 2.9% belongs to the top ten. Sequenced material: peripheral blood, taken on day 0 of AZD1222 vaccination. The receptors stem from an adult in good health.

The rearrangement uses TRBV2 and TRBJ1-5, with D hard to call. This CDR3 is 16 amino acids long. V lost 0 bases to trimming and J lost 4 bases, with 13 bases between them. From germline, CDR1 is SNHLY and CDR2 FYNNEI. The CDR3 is CASSEAGWQVNQPQHF. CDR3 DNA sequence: TGTGCCAGCAGTGAAGCGGGCTGGCAGGTTAATCAGCCCCAGCATTTT.

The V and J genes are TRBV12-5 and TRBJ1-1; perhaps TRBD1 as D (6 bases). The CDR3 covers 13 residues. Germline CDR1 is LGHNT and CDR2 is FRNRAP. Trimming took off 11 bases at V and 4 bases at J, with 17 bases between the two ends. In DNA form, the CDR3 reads TGTGCTGGTACTCCCACAGGGAGCACTGAAGCTTTCTTT. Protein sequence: CAGTPTGSTEAFF.